The clone carrying this T cell receptor beta chain was seen a few times. This sample stems from a study of T cells in Graves' hyperthyroidism and ophthalmopathy. TCR beta CDR3 regions were amplified from RNA. Initially, a first-round RT-PCR of the TCR CDR3 employed the HTBI primer set. TCRdb re-called the multiplex PCR reads through MiXCR, storing one row per CDR3 protein. The table includes about 600,000 distinct CDR3 sequences, approximately 14% detected once. The CDR3 totals 20 residues. The V gene's germline CDR1 is MGHDK and CDR2 SYGVNS. The V end was cut by 4 bases, the J end by 5 bases, with 33 bases between.

This chain connects TRBV25-1 to TRBJ2-7, with D perhaps TRBD2 (8 bases). Sequencing was performed on blood. The sequence was obtained from a woman aged 18-29 years with Graves' ophthalmopathy. The CDR3 DNA is TGTGCCAGCAGTGTTCCCCTAGGGGGCGTGGGAGCGGGAGAAGGCAACGAGCAGTACTTC. Protein product: CASSVPLGGVGAGEGNEQYF.